Shown below are 6 T cell receptor beta chains from a single sample sequenced in a study of identical twins. TCRdb itself ran the 5' RACE reads through MiXCR, one entry per CDR3 protein. The table records under 300,000 distinct CDR3 sequences, about 14% of them present only once. The sample consisted of memory (CD45RO+) T cells sorted from blood. The receptor set was obtained from a woman younger than 35 in good health.

This clonotype was recorded at least ten times. CDR3 in amino acids: CASSSRKSYNEQFF. In nucleotides, the CDR3 is TGTGCCAGCAGCTCTCGAAAGTCCTACAATGAGCAGTTCTTC. The V and J genes are TRBV28 and TRBJ2-1; D is undetermined. CDR3 length equals 14 residues. Per the germline V gene, CDR1 is MDHEN and CDR2 is SYDVKM. Trimming shortened V by 6 bases and J by 1 base, and 10 bases separated the two germline ends.

This clonotype was detected ten times or more. The V gene is TRBV5-1, the J gene TRBJ2-3, with D perhaps TRBD2 (6 bases). This CDR3 spans 14 amino acids. Germline V gives CDR1 SGHRS, CDR2 YFSETQ. V shed 0 bases and J shed 5 bases, with 10 bases lying between them. Here the CDR3 DNA reads TGCGCCAGCAGCTTGGAAGGAGGGGAAGATACGCAGTATTTT. The encoded protein is CASSLEGGEDTQYF.

This sequence joins TRBV20-1 and TRBJ1-5; TRBD1 matches at 7 bases. V trimming: 7 bases; J trimming: 0 bases; junction bases outside the gene matches: 15. The CDR3 has 17 residues. Germline loops: CDR1 DFQATT, CDR2 SNEGSKA (reference sequence). The CDR3 region is CSVSTGDSFYSNQPQHF. The CDR3 DNA reads TGCAGTGTCTCAACGGGGGACAGTTTTTATAGCAATCAGCCCCAGCATTTT.

This clonotype was counted at least ten times. V and J are TRBV5-1 and TRBJ2-5, with 8 bases that match TRBD1. This CDR3 is 15 amino acids long. J lost 2 bases, V lost 4 bases, and 7 bases had no gene match. Germline V lookup: CDR1 SGHRS, CDR2 YFSETQ. The CDR3 DNA is TGCGCCAGCAGCGCCGGGACAGGAATGCAAGAGACCCAGTACTTC. Encoded protein: CASSAGTGMQETQYF.

Notes on this clonotype: One end of the junction does not line up with germline, which may come from a read error. This rearrangement joins TRBV7-9 to TRBJ2-7; a possible D gene is TRBD1 (5 bases). Germline lookup yields CDR1 SEHNR and CDR2 FQNEAQ (reference sequence). The CDR3 has 14 amino acids. The CDR3 DNA sequence: TGTGCCAGCAGTTTCGACGGAATCACAAGGGGCAAGGTCTTC. Protein: CASSFDGITRGKVF.

This clonotype was counted many times. This rearrangement joins TRBV5-1 to TRBJ1-1; D may be TRBD1 (6 bases). V lost 4 bases, J lost 3 bases, and 13 bases lay in between. This CDR3 is 14 amino acids long. Germline CDR1 and CDR2: SGHRS and YFSETQ. The CDR3 DNA reads TGCGCCAGCAGCATATACACAGGGTACACTGAAGCTTTCTTT. This translates into CASSIYTGYTEAFF.